These 24 T cell receptor beta chains share one sample of origin, sequenced in a study of blood T cell repertoires in COVID-19. Only in-frame clones appear in the TCRdb table, and some are missing; sequencing was by immunoSEQ multiplex PCR. The top ten hold about 8.9% of the sample, which has approximately 150,000 clones, around 84% seen once. Sequencing was done on a sample of peripheral blood. These receptors all stem from a man aged 25-40 years with COVID-19, enrolled during active disease.

The chain employs TRBV5-6 and TRBJ2-1, with D unresolved. Trimming took off 4 bases at V and 4 bases at J, with 12 bases between the two ends. In germline, CDR1 is SGHDT, CDR2 YYEEEE. The CDR3 sequence is 14 residues long. CDR3 sequence: CASSPPSAYNEQFF. DNA for the CDR3: TGTGCCAGCAGCCCCCCCTCAGCGTACAATGAGCAGTTCTTC.

The V and J genes are TRBV4-2 and TRBJ1-3, with 7 bases matching TRBD1. Germline lookup yields CDR1 LGHNA and CDR2 YNFKEQ. This CDR3 has 17 residues. V lost 4 bases and J lost 0; bases outside the gene matches: 9. The chain's CDR3 is CASSPEGTAYSGNTIYF. CDR3 DNA sequence: TGTGCCAGCAGCCCCGAGGGGACAGCCTACTCTGGAAACACCATATATTTT.

The chain has TRBV11-3 and TRBJ2-2; D is possibly TRBD1 (6 bases). Per the germline V gene, CDR1 is SGHNT and CDR2 is YENEEA. V lost 5 bases and J 7 bases, leaving 14 bases between the germline ends. The CDR3 totals 14 residues. The CDR3 region is CASSKGDPRGELFF. CDR3 in DNA: TGTGCCAGCAGCAAGGGGGACCCCCGCGGGGAGCTGTTTTTT.

The gene calls are TRBV28 and TRBJ1-4; 7 bases align to TRBD1. Germline values: CDR1 MDHEN, CDR2 SYDVKM. The trim removed 5 bases at V and 7 bases at J, leaving 19 bases unmatched. The CDR3 covers 18 residues. DNA for the CDR3: TGTGCCAGCAGTCCATGGGTAGCCAACAAGGGGGCCGGTGAAAAACTGTTTTTT. Amino acid sequence: CASSPWVANKGAGEKLFF.

The chain carries TRBV7-9 and TRBJ2-1; 8 bases agree with TRBD2. Germline values: CDR1 SEHNR, CDR2 FQNEAQ (reference sequence). With 4 bases clipped from V and 8 bases from J, the junction kept 4 bases outside the gene matches. This CDR3 spans 13 amino acids. CDR3 in DNA: TGTGCCAGCAGCTCCCTTAGCGGGGATGAGCAGTTCTTC. Translation: CASSSLSGDEQFF.

The CDR3 DNA reads TGTGCCAGTAGTGAGACTAGCGGATACGAGCAGTACTTC. As protein: CASSETSGYEQYF. The rearrangement links TRBV19 to TRBJ2-7, with TRBD2 identical over 9 bases. The CDR3 runs to 13 residues. V dropped 5 bases and J dropped 4; count of bases not matched to a gene: 3. Germline values: CDR1 LNHDA, CDR2 SQIVND (reference sequence).

The chain couples TRBV11-2 to TRBJ1-3; D is ambiguous. Germline CDR1 SGHAT, CDR2 FQNNGV. The V and J ends lost 3 bases and 0 bases respectively, with 9 bases between them. The CDR3 has 15 amino acids. The CDR3 loop reads CASSFPGHSGNTIYF. The CDR3 nucleotides read TGTGCCAGCAGCTTTCCAGGCCACTCTGGAAACACCATATATTTT.

Written as DNA, the CDR3 is TGTGCCTGGAGTGGACAGGGACCTCTACCCCAGCATTTT. Translated: CAWSGQGPLPQHF. V gene TRBV30 combines with J gene TRBJ1-5; 7 bases align to TRBD1. The germline V gene encodes CDR1 GTSNPN and CDR2 SVGIG (reference sequence). The CDR3 is 13 amino acids. V was clipped by 1 base and J by 10 bases; unmatched bases: 7.

CDR3 in DNA: TGTGCCAGCAGTGGGCAGGGGCAGAGCCGGGAGACCCAGTACTTC. This sequence encodes CASSGQGQSRETQYF. The rearrangement links TRBV2 to TRBJ2-5, with D possibly TRBD1 on 6 matching bases. The CDR3 totals 15 residues. CDR1 and CDR2 (germline): SNHLY, FYNNEI. V was cut by 4 bases and J by 5 bases, with 17 bases left in between.

The CDR3 sequence is CAWSVLTSTHLPLYEQYF. The DNA for the CDR3 is TGTGCCTGGAGTGTACTCACCTCCACTCACCTCCCACTCTACGAGCAGTACTTC. V and J are TRBV30 and TRBJ2-7; D is unresolved. This CDR3 spans 18 amino acids. The germline V and J ends were trimmed by 0 bases and 3 bases, with 24 bases remaining between them. Germline CDR1 reads GTSNPN; CDR2 reads SVGIG (reference sequence).

The chain joins TRBV9 to TRBJ2-7; 7 bases match TRBD2. Germline V CDR1 and CDR2: SGDLS, YYNGEE. The CDR3 is made up of 15 amino acids. Trimming took 0 bases from V and 4 from J; bases not matched to a gene: 7. CDR3 region: CASSVDEGGWYEQYF. The CDR3 coding sequence is TGTGCCAGCAGCGTAGATGAGGGAGGGTGGTACGAGCAGTACTTC.

This chain joins TRBV14 and TRBJ2-3; 9 bases are a match to TRBD2. This CDR3 has 21 residues. The trim removed 1 base at V and 2 bases at J, leaving 19 bases unmatched. The germline V gene encodes CDR1 SGHDN and CDR2 FVKESK. CDR3 sequence: CASSQVENYLAGQRDTDTQYF. In DNA, the CDR3 is TGTGCCAGCAGCCAAGTTGAAAACTACCTAGCGGGGCAGAGGGACACAGATACGCAGTATTTT. The complete variable domain, with remaining parts taken from reference TRBV14 and TRBJ2-3, reads EAGVTQFPSHSVIEKGQTVTLRCDPISGHDNLYWYRRVMGKEIKFLLHFVKESKQDESGMPNNRFLAERTGGTYSTLKVQPAELEDSGVYFCASSQVENYLAGQRDTDTQYFGPGTRLTVL.

This clone was recorded a few times. The chain recombines TRBV11-2 with TRBJ1-5; a weak D match, TRBD1 (6 bases). Germline V gives CDR1 SGHAT, CDR2 FQNNGV. Trimming cost V 1 base and J 6 bases, with 13 bases left between them. This CDR3 is built from 15 residues. The DNA of the CDR3 is TGTGCCAGCAGCTTAGTCCTCTACAGGGTTCAGCCCCAGCATTTT. It yields the protein CASSLVLYRVQPQHF. The full variable domain, in which reference TRBV11-2 and TRBJ1-5 provide the parts outside the CDR3, is EAGVAQSPRYKIIEKRQSVAFWCNPISGHATLYWYQQILGQGPKLLIQFQNNGVVDDSQLPKDRFSAERLKGVDSTLKIQPAKLEDSAVYLCASSLVLYRVQPQHFGDGTRLSIL.

V usage is TRBV3-1 (or the pseudogene TRBV3-2) and J usage is TRBJ1-5; no firm D call. CDR3 size: 13 residues. The germline CDR1 and CDR2 sequences are LGHDT and YNNKEL (reference sequence). The V end lost 4 bases, the J end lost 0 bases, and 4 bases lay between the germline ends. CDR3 coding DNA: TGTGCCAGCAGCCCCTATAGCAATCAGCCCCAGCATTTT. It codes for CASSPYSNQPQHF.

The CDR3 coding sequence is TGTGCCAGCAGTCAGTTGCTGGATACGCAGTATTTT. Translated, it gives CASSQLLDTQYF. This chain connects TRBV25-1 to TRBJ2-3; no reliable D call. This CDR3 spans 12 amino acids. Trimming pared 5 bases from V and 6 bases from J, leaving 9 bases between. The germline V gene has CDR1 MGHDK and CDR2 SYGVNS.

The CDR3 DNA reads TGTGCCAGCAGTCAATCCGGGACAGGGGTTAACACCGGGGAGCTGTTTTTT. It specifies CASSQSGTGVNTGELFF. The chain combines TRBV27 with TRBJ2-2, with TRBD1 matching over 10 bases. The CDR3 covers 17 residues. V lost 5 bases, J lost 2 bases, and 8 bases stayed unmatched. Germline CDR1 MNHEY, CDR2 SMNVEV (reference sequence).

DNA of the CDR3: TGTGCCACCAGCAGAGATCAAGATACGCAGTATTTT. As protein: CATSRDQDTQYF. The chain is built from TRBV15 and TRBJ2-3; D remains ambiguous. Germline V gene lookup returns CDR1 LNHNV and CDR2 YYDKDF (reference sequence). Deletions cut 0 bases from V and 5 bases from J, with 3 bases between. The CDR3 is 12 amino acids.

V gene TRBV27 combines with J gene TRBJ2-1; possibly TRBD2 for D (6 bases). Trimming stripped 4 bases from V and 2 bases from J, with 15 bases between. Germline CDR1 and CDR2: MNHEY and SMNVEV (reference sequence). The CDR3 contains 16 residues. The CDR3 DNA reads TGTGCCAGCAGTTCCTGGACTGGGGGGACCTACAATGAGCAGTTCTTC. It codes for CASSSWTGGTYNEQFF.

The chain combines TRBV3-1 (or the pseudogene TRBV3-2) with TRBJ1-3; D perhaps matches TRBD1 (6 bases). CDR1 and CDR2 from the germline V gene are LGHDT and YNNKEL (reference sequence). V was cut by 5 bases and J by 7 bases, with 12 bases left in between. There are 13 residues in the CDR3. As DNA, the CDR3 is TGTGCCAGCAGCGAGGGGGGGCGCAACACCATATATTTT. Protein: CASSEGGRNTIYF.

This rearrangement joins TRBV28 to TRBJ2-3, with D possibly being TRBD2 (5 bases). The CDR3 loop spans 16 amino acids. Germline V gene data show CDR1 as MDHEN and CDR2 as SYDVKM. The V and J ends lost 6 bases and 1 base respectively, with 17 bases between them. CDR3 sequence (DNA): TGTGCCAGCAGCGTAAACCCTCCCGGGGGCACAGATACGCAGTATTTT. Protein sequence: CASSVNPPGGTDTQYF.

This chain links TRBV18 with TRBJ2-7, with 9 bases that match TRBD2. Germline CDR1 is KGHSH and CDR2 is LQKENI. J gave up 5 bases and V 3 bases, and 5 bases lay outside the gene matches. The CDR3 consists of 14 residues. CDR3 DNA sequence: TGTGCCAGCTCACCGGGCGGGAGGGCCGACGAGCAGTACTTC. It codes for CASSPGGRADEQYF.

V is TRBV7-2 and J is TRBJ2-2; a weak D match, TRBD2 (6 bases). Germline CDR1 and CDR2: SGHTA and FQGNSA. The V end lost 10 bases, the J end lost 6 bases, and 18 bases lay between the germline ends. This CDR3 spans 14 amino acids. The CDR3, as DNA: TGTGCCACCGAGACTAGTTCGTTAGCCGGGGAGCTGTTTTTT. Translating it yields CATETSSLAGELFF.

This clone appeared once. V usage is TRBV5-6 and J usage is TRBJ2-2; the match to TRBD2 covers 13 bases. The CDR3 sequence is 16 residues long. V gave up 2 bases and J gave up 6 bases; unmatched junction bases: 4. CDR1 is SGHDT and CDR2 is YYEEEE in the germline V gene. CDR3 region: CASSLGLAGAPGELFF. The CDR3 coding sequence is TGTGCCAGCAGCTTAGGACTAGCGGGAGCCCCCGGGGAGCTGTTTTTT. Using reference TRBV5-6 and TRBJ2-2 for the parts outside the CDR3, the full variable domain is DAGVTQSPTHLIKTRGQQVTLRCSPKSGHDTVSWYQQALGQGPQFIFQYYEEEERQRGNFPDRFSGHQFPNYSSELNVNALLLGDSALYLCASSLGLAGAPGELFFGEGSRLTVL.

Ten or more counts support this clone. The V and J genes are TRBV6-2 or TRBV6-3 and TRBJ2-2, with 12 bases identical to TRBD2. CDR3 length: 17 amino acids. Trimming cost V 6 bases and J 7 bases; bases outside gene matches: 12. Germline V CDR1 and CDR2: MNHEY, SVGEGT. The CDR3 DNA follows: TGTGCCAGCAGCCTCGGACTAGCGGGACTCCGGGGCGGGGAGCTGTTTTTT. Translated, it gives CASSLGLAGLRGGELFF.